These T cell receptor beta chains were read from a single sample in a study of vaccination effects on CD4 cells after COVID-19. The repertoire was sequenced with immunoSEQ multiplex PCR; TCRdb's copy has only in-frame clones and lacks some. The data hold about 70,000 clones, with roughly two thirds observed a single time. Antigens of these TCRs are unknown. The sample in question was CD4+ T cells from PBMCs cultured with HIV peptides, obtained before COVID-19 vaccination. The receptors were gathered from a human donor who had a prior SARS-CoV-2 infection. CDR3s include the opening cysteine and the closing phenylalanine or tryptophan. Each record gives: D gene, clone size, V gene, J gene, CDR3 protein, CDR3 DNA. The D gene is left open where the match is weak. The size entry is marked missing in some rows and otherwise reads once, few, many or a size class.

D: TRBD1; size: .; V: TRBV6-5; J: TRBJ1-2; CDR3: CASSYLGQGAGGYTF; DNA: TGTGCCAGCAGCTACCTTGGACAGGGGGCTGGTGGCTACACCTTC
D: TRBD1; size: .; V: TRBV4-2; J: TRBJ2-2; CDR3: CASSPGQGAYTGELFF; DNA: TGTGCCAGCAGCCCCGGACAGGGGGCGTACACCGGGGAGCTGTTTTTT
D: TRBD2; size: .; V: TRBV6-6; J: TRBJ2-5; CDR3: CASRLAGGLQETQYF; DNA: TGTGCCAGCAGACTAGCGGGGGGGCTCCAAGAGACCCAGTACTTC
D: .; size: few; V: TRBV2; J: TRBJ1-2; CDR3: CASRQGGYGYTF; DNA: TGTGCCAGCAGACAGGGAGGCTATGGCTACACCTTC
D: .; size: .; V: TRBV12-3/TRBV12-4; J: TRBJ1-2; CDR3: CASSLRYGYGYTF; DNA: TGTGCCAGCAGTTTACGCTATGGCTATGGCTACACCTTC
D: .; size: few; V: TRBV5-4; J: TRBJ1-2; CDR3: CASSSGGRDYGYTF; DNA: TGTGCCAGCAGCTCGGGGGGCAGAGACTATGGCTACACCTTC
D: .; size: few; V: TRBV28; J: TRBJ2-1; CDR3: CASSRGGHGPDEQFF; DNA: TGTGCCAGCAGCCGTGGGGGCCACGGACCCGATGAGCAGTTCTTC
D: .; size: .; V: TRBV6-4; J: TRBJ2-3; CDR3: CASSREFADTQYF; DNA: TGTGCCAGCAGTCGGGAGTTTGCAGATACGCAGTATTTT
D: .; size: few; V: TRBV12-5; J: TRBJ1-2; CDR3: CASGLQGRDYGYTF; DNA: TGTGCTAGTGGTTTGCAGGGGAGGGACTATGGCTACACCTTC
D: TRBD1; size: .; V: TRBV7-8; J: TRBJ1-5; CDR3: CASRVIRDREICVCNQPQHF; DNA: TGTGCCAGCAGGGTTATCCGGGACAGGGAAATTTGTGTTTGCAATCAGCCCCAGCATTTT
D: .; size: .; V: TRBV6-6; J: TRBJ2-7; CDR3: CASSYGLGEQYF; DNA: TGTGCCAGCAGTTACGGGCTGGGCGAGCAGTACTTC
D: .; size: .; V: TRBV15; J: TRBJ2-5; CDR3: CATSRDRWDEETQYF; DNA: TGTGCCACCAGCAGAGATAGGTGGGACGAAGAGACCCAGTACTTC
D: .; size: once; V: TRBV9; J: TRBJ2-3; CDR3: CASSVGLDQGDTQYF; DNA: TGTGCCAGCAGCGTAGGATTGGACCAGGGGGATACGCAGTATTTT
D: .; size: .; V: TRBV7-2; J: TRBJ2-5; CDR3: CASSFNRYQETQYF; DNA: TGTGCCAGCAGCTTTAACCGGTACCAAGAGACCCAGTACTTC
D: .; size: .; V: TRBV9; J: TRBJ1-3; CDR3: CASSVASGSGNTIYF; DNA: TGTGCCAGCAGCGTAGCTTCGGGCTCTGGAAACACCATATATTTT
D: .; size: few; V: TRBV2; J: TRBJ2-4; CDR3: CASSYDRYKPLAKNIQYF; DNA: TGTGCCAGTAGTTATGACAGATACAAGCCGTTAGCCAAAAACATTCAGTACTTC
D: .; size: few; V: TRBV4-2; J: TRBJ2-2; CDR3: CASSQVASYTGELFF; DNA: TGTGCCAGCAGCCAAGTAGCGAGCTACACCGGGGAGCTGTTTTTT
D: .; size: .; V: TRBV2; J: TRBJ1-6; CDR3: CASSVGGTNSPLHF; DNA: TGTGCCAGCAGTGTGGGGGGGACTAATTCACCCCTCCACTTT